The 29 T cell receptor beta chains below come from one sample, sequenced in a study of cytomegalovirus exposure and HLA in healthy donors (dated by TCRdb to the late 2010s). Library prep was done by the immunoSEQ multiplex PCR assay. For the multiplex PCR, a mixture combining 60 forward primers for TCR Vbeta segments and 13 reverse primers for TCR Jbeta segments was used. What TCRdb holds here is the immuneACCESS table cut down to in-frame rearrangements. Part of the clones is not present; checked against another copy, under half of the missing clones reflect an unresolved V gene, and the others are unexplained. The sample data list about 200,000 clones, and 75% to 85% of these were observed just once. Less than 3% of the sample belongs to the ten largest clones. Sequencing was carried out using PBMCs. The receptors originated from a woman aged 40-49 years in good health and CMV-seronegative.

The chain joins TRBV7-3 to TRBJ2-7; 8 positions agree with TRBD2. CDR3 length: 16 amino acids. CDR1 SGHTA and CDR2 FQGTGA come from the germline V gene. Trimming at V came to 0 bases and at J to 5 bases, leaving 9 bases not matched to a gene. The CDR3 region is CASSLTSGANRNEQYF. CDR3 nucleotides: TGTGCCAGCAGCTTAACTAGCGGGGCCAATAGGAACGAGCAGTACTTC.

This chain uses TRBV18 with TRBJ1-1; possibly TRBD1 for D (5 bases). The V and J ends lost 3 bases and 1 base respectively, with 12 bases between them. There are 15 residues in the CDR3. Germline-derived CDR1 and CDR2 are KGHSH and LQKENI. Here the CDR3 reads CASSPTDRPNTEAFF. In DNA form, the CDR3 reads TGTGCCAGCTCACCTACCGACAGACCGAACACTGAAGCTTTCTTT.

This chain joins TRBV2 and TRBJ2-7; D gene unclear. CDR1 is SNHLY, CDR2 FYNNEI, per germline. This CDR3 has 15 residues. V shed 0 bases and J shed 5 bases, with 14 bases lying between them. The chain's CDR3 is CASSEAHIIVDEQYF. CDR3 DNA sequence: TGTGCCAGCAGTGAAGCGCATATAATAGTAGACGAGCAGTACTTC.

V is TRBV28 and J is TRBJ2-2; 12 bases match TRBD2. The germline gives CDR1 MDHEN, CDR2 SYDVKM. The CDR3 sequence is 17 residues long. V lost 8 bases and J lost 2; bases outside the gene matches: 9. In DNA, the CDR3 is TGTGCCAGCGTCCAACGGGGACTAGCGGGTAACACCGGGGAGCTGTTTTTT. It yields the protein CASVQRGLAGNTGELFF.

This rearrangement joins TRBV28 to TRBJ2-7; 7 bases are a match to TRBD2. V trimming: 6 bases; J trimming: 2 bases; junction bases outside the gene matches: 7. CDR1 and CDR2 from the germline V gene are MDHEN and SYDVKM. CDR3 length: 14 residues. In nucleotides, the CDR3 is TGTGCCAGCAGACGGGGAGGGCCTCCCTACGAGCAGTACTTC. Its protein product is CASRRGGPPYEQYF.

The rearrangement joins TRBV27 to TRBJ2-7; D possibly corresponds to TRBD1 (6 bases). Germline lookup yields CDR1 MNHEY and CDR2 SMNVEV (reference sequence). This CDR3 region has 20 residues. The V end was cut by 4 bases, the J end by 2 bases, with 30 bases between. The CDR3 coding sequence is TGTGCCAGCAGTTCCTTAACAGGGTCCTTAGGAGGAAGGGGAGCCTACGAGCAGTACTTC. Translated, it gives CASSSLTGSLGGRGAYEQYF.

The gene calls are TRBV6-6 and TRBJ2-5; a weak D match, TRBD1 (6 bases). Germline assignment: CDR1 MNHNY and CDR2 SVGAGI (reference sequence). V was trimmed by 6 bases and J by 2 bases, leaving 10 bases between them. The CDR3 runs to 13 residues. CDR3 region: CASRLGQQETQYF. The CDR3 bases are TGTGCCAGCAGACTTGGACAGCAAGAGACCCAGTACTTC.

The CDR3 spells CASSPEVGRSNQPQHF. The CDR3 DNA is TGTGCCAGCTCACCGGAGGTTGGGAGGAGCAATCAGCCCCAGCATTTT. The chain recombines TRBV18 with TRBJ1-5, with no clear D. The CDR3 loop spans 16 amino acids. Trimming shortened V by 3 bases and J by 1 base, and 13 bases separated the two germline ends. Germline V CDR1 and CDR2: KGHSH, LQKENI. Looking up the rest from reference TRBV18 and TRBJ1-5 gives the full variable domain: NAGVMQNPRHLVRRRGQEARLRCSPMKGHSHVYWYRQLPEEGLKFMVYLQKENIIDESGMPKERFSAEFPKEGPSILRIQQVVRGDSAAYFCASSPEVGRSNQPQHFGDGTRLSIL.

The gene calls are TRBV6-5 and TRBJ1-2; the D is unclear. CDR1 and CDR2 from the germline V gene are MNHEY and SVGAGI. V gave up 6 bases and J gave up 9 bases, with 14 bases separating them. The CDR3 has 12 amino acids. This chain's CDR3 is CASRTPDGSYTF. The DNA for the CDR3 is TGTGCCAGCAGGACACCTGACGGAAGCTACACCTTC.

The chain carries TRBV7-8 and TRBJ1-1; no clear D gene. This CDR3 is 14 amino acids long. The V gene lost 8 bases and the J gene lost 4 bases, with 17 bases spanning the gap. In germline, CDR1 is SGHVS, CDR2 FQNEAQ. The CDR3 reads CASRREAGTTEAFF. CDR3 DNA: TGTGCCAGCCGACGGGAGGCAGGAACCACTGAAGCTTTCTTT. The whole variable domain, remainder taken from reference TRBV7-8 and TRBJ1-1, is GAGVSQSPRYKVAKRGQDVALRCDPISGHVSLFWYQQALGQGPEFLTYFQNEAQLDKSGLPSDRFFAERPEGSVSTLKIQRTQQEDSAVYLCASRREAGTTEAFFGQGTRLTVV.

V and J are TRBV7-3 and TRBJ2-2; 8 bases align to TRBD2. Unmatched junction bases numbered 1, after V lost 4 bases and J lost 6 bases. Germline V gene data show CDR1 as SGHTA and CDR2 as FQGTGA. This CDR3 has 13 amino acids. The chain's CDR3 is CASSSSGPGELFF. The CDR3 bases are TGTGCCAGCAGCTCTAGCGGGCCCGGGGAGCTGTTTTTT.

The genes are TRBV7-9 and TRBJ2-1; TRBD2 agrees at 11 bases. Losses at the gene ends were 5 bases for V and 7 bases for J; bases not matched to a gene: 13. The CDR3 spans 17 residues. CDR1 is SEHNR and CDR2 is FQNEAQ in the germline V gene (reference sequence). This CDR3 is CASSGMVGASGRNEQFF. In DNA, the CDR3 is TGTGCCAGCAGCGGAATGGTCGGGGCTAGCGGGAGGAATGAGCAGTTCTTC.

The chain employs TRBV19 and TRBJ1-2; 8 positions match TRBD1. CDR3 length equals 15 residues. In germline, CDR1 is LNHDA, CDR2 SQIVND (reference sequence). The ends lost 6 bases at V and 4 bases at J; junction bases unmatched: 10. This CDR3 reads CASSATTGGPYGYTF. The CDR3 coding sequence is TGTGCCAGTAGCGCGACCACAGGGGGACCCTATGGCTACACCTTC.

This chain connects TRBV30 to TRBJ1-6, with no clear D. The CDR3 has 13 residues. Trimming took off 4 bases at V and 0 bases at J, with 4 bases between the two ends. The germline gives CDR1 GTSNPN, CDR2 SVGIG (reference sequence). The CDR3 DNA follows: TGTGCCTGGACGAGCTCCTATAATTCACCCCTCCACTTT. This translates into CAWTSSYNSPLHF.

V and J are TRBV10-1 and TRBJ2-3, with D unclear. The CDR3 has 16 residues. Trimming left V 4 bases short and J 2 bases short, with 16 bases between. Germline CDR1 and CDR2: WNHNN and SYGVQD (reference sequence). The CDR3: CASSARSRFPTDTQYF. DNA of the CDR3: TGCGCCAGCAGTGCTAGAAGTAGATTCCCCACAGATACGCAGTATTTT.

The chain links TRBV5-4 to TRBJ1-1; 7 nucleotides line up with TRBD1. V was pared by 5 bases and J by 5 bases, with 15 bases of the junction left unmatched. From germline, CDR1 is SGHNT and CDR2 YYREEE (reference sequence). The CDR3 has 16 residues. Written as DNA, the CDR3 is TGTGCCAGCAGTCCTGCGGACAGGCCTGTTGGGACTGAAGCTTTCTTT. Its translation is CASSPADRPVGTEAFF.

The V gene is TRBV29-1, the J gene TRBJ1-1, with TRBD1 identical over 9 bases. Germline V gives CDR1 SQVTM, CDR2 ANQGSEA. The CDR3 length is 14 residues. The V and J ends lost 2 bases and 4 bases, in that order; junction bases with no gene match: 5. Here the CDR3 DNA reads TGCAGCGTTGAACGACAGGGGGGACGCACTGAAGCTTTCTTT. Translated: CSVERQGGRTEAFF.

The chain is built from TRBV15 and TRBJ1-1; a weak D match, TRBD1 (6 bases). This CDR3 contains 14 residues. V lost 1 base, J lost 5 bases, and 11 bases lay in between. CDR1 is LNHNV, CDR2 YYDKDF, per germline (reference sequence). This CDR3 is CATSRGQGRTEAFF. The CDR3 DNA sequence: TGTGCCACCAGCAGAGGGCAGGGGAGAACTGAAGCTTTCTTT.

The chain couples TRBV19 to TRBJ1-2; TRBD1 might be the D (5 bases). The CDR3 extends over 14 amino acids. Trimming removed 1 base from V and 4 bases from J, with 10 bases in between. The germline V gene has CDR1 LNHDA and CDR2 SQIVND (reference sequence). CDR3 DNA: TGTGCCAGTAGTATAGTGGGACTCAGCTATGGCTACACCTTC. Residues: CASSIVGLSYGYTF.

The chain is built from TRBV28 and TRBJ2-7, with D possibly TRBD2 on 7 matching bases. Trimming took 7 bases from V and 1 from J, leaving 17 bases between them. Germline V CDR1 and CDR2: MDHEN, SYDVKM. The CDR3 sequence is 15 residues long. CDR3 sequence reads: CASTGRGAPSYEQYF. The CDR3 coding sequence is TGTGCCAGCACCGGCCGGGGGGCGCCATCCTACGAGCAGTACTTC.

This clone was detected once. This chain links TRBV2 with TRBJ1-1; maybe TRBD1 (6 bases). Germline V gene data show CDR1 as SNHLY and CDR2 as FYNNEI. Trimming removed 7 bases from V and 3 bases from J, with 9 bases in between. The CDR3 sequence is 12 residues long. The CDR3 region is CASTTGYTEAFF. The CDR3 coding sequence is TGTGCCAGCACGACAGGTTACACTGAAGCTTTCTTT.

This chain links TRBV27 with TRBJ2-7, with TRBD1 identical over 10 bases. The CDR3 sequence is 13 residues long. Germline lookup yields CDR1 MNHEY and CDR2 SMNVEV (reference sequence). The ends lost 8 bases at V and 3 bases at J; junction bases unmatched: 4. The CDR3 coding sequence is TGTGCCAGCGGGGACAGGGGTGGCTACGAGCAGTACTTC. Amino acids: CASGDRGGYEQYF.

Comment on this clone: The sample has other DNA sequences that encode this CDR3 too. The J gene is TRBJ2-7, the V gene TRBV10-1; TRBD2 might be the D (7 bases). The CDR3 consists of 13 residues. V shed 5 bases and J shed 3 bases, with 11 bases lying between them. CDR1 is WNHNN, CDR2 SYGVQD, per germline (reference sequence). CDR3 nucleotides: TGCGCCAGCAGTTCGGGGGGCATCTACGAGCAGTACTTC. Amino acid sequence: CASSSGGIYEQYF.

The genes are TRBV28 and TRBJ1-3; no definite D call. The CDR3 sequence is 13 residues long. CDR1 and CDR2 from the germline V gene are MDHEN and SYDVKM. The ends were cut back, 5 bases at V and 3 bases at J, with 8 bases in the middle. CDR3 amino acids: CASSPTYGNTIYF. The CDR3 nucleotides read TGTGCCAGCAGTCCGACATATGGAAACACCATATATTTT.

This clone was counted between two and nine times. This chain connects TRBV19 to TRBJ1-2, with 9 bases fitting TRBD1. The CDR3 sequence is 14 residues long. The germline V gene encodes CDR1 LNHDA and CDR2 SQIVND (reference sequence). J gave up 8 bases and V 3 bases, and 7 bases lay outside the gene matches. The CDR3 DNA sequence: TGTGCCAGTAGTATTGCCGGGACAGGGAACGGCTACACCTTC. Protein: CASSIAGTGNGYTF.

The chain recombines TRBV7-7 with TRBJ1-2, with D possibly TRBD1 on 5 matching bases. CDR3 length: 13 residues. Trimming shortened V by 4 bases and J by 1 base, and 7 bases separated the two germline ends. Looked up from germline, CDR1 is SSHAT and CDR2 is FNYEAQ (reference sequence). The CDR3 loop is CASSSRVNYGYTF. CDR3 sequence (DNA): TGTGCCAGCAGCTCCAGGGTTAACTATGGCTACACCTTC. Drawing the rest from reference TRBV7-7 and TRBJ1-2, the complete variable domain is GAGVSQSPRYKVTKRGQDVTLRCDPISSHATLYWYQQALGQGPEFLTYFNYEAQPDKSGLPSDRFSAERPEGSISTLTIQRTEQRDSAMYRCASSSRVNYGYTFGSGTRLTVV.

V usage is TRBV14 and J usage is TRBJ2-7; 11 nucleotides align to TRBD2. Germline CDR1 and CDR2: SGHDN and FVKESK. CDR3 size: 19 residues. V lost 0 bases, J lost 7 bases, and 17 bases stayed unmatched. This CDR3 reads CASSQDSLLLAGGLGEQYF. The CDR3 bases are TGTGCCAGCAGCCAAGATTCGCTGCTCCTAGCGGGAGGTCTAGGTGAGCAGTACTTC. Looking up the rest from reference TRBV14 and TRBJ2-7 gives the full variable domain: EAGVTQFPSHSVIEKGQTVTLRCDPISGHDNLYWYRRVMGKEIKFLLHFVKESKQDESGMPNNRFLAERTGGTYSTLKVQPAELEDSGVYFCASSQDSLLLAGGLGEQYFGPGTRLTVT.

This clone was counted only a few times. The chain carries TRBV6-5 and TRBJ2-7; tentatively, D is TRBD2 (5 bases). V lost 1 base and J 5 bases, leaving 9 bases between the germline ends. Germline CDR1 MNHEY, CDR2 SVGAGI. The CDR3 runs 13 residues. CDR3 residues: CASSYFAGNEQYF. CDR3 in DNA: TGTGCCAGCAGTTACTTTGCGGGCAACGAGCAGTACTTC.

The chain employs TRBV7-2 and TRBJ2-7, with D maybe TRBD2 (7 bases). CDR3 length: 14 residues. Trimming shortened V by 6 bases and J by 2 bases, and 14 bases separated the two germline ends. CDR1 SGHTA and CDR2 FQGNSA come from the germline V gene. The CDR3 coding sequence is TGTGCCAGCAGTTGGACTAGGGGGGCCTACGAGCAGTACTTC. Translation: CASSWTRGAYEQYF.